Each of the 3 T cell receptor beta chains below was sequenced from the same sample in a study of prognosis after radiotherapy for stage I lung cancer. Amplification of the TCR beta CDR3 (from genomic DNA) was done by two-round multiplex PCR. Every TRBV and TRBJ gene had its own specific primer in first-round PCR. TCRdb reprocessed the multiplex PCR reads with MiXCR, giving one entry per CDR3 protein. The repertoire holds about 26,000 distinct CDR3 sequences, with approximately 31% as singletons. This specimen was PBMCs, taken before or after stereotactic body radiation therapy (not recorded which). These receptor sequences come from a donor over 45 with non-small cell lung cancer.

This clonotype was picked up many times. The rearrangement uses TRBV5-1 and TRBJ2-1; TRBD2 aligns across 8 bases. Germline values: CDR1 SGHRS, CDR2 YFSETQ. V trimming: 3 bases; J trimming: 0 bases; junction bases outside the gene matches: 2. This CDR3 has 15 amino acids. CDR3 sequence (DNA): TGCGCCAGCAGCTCCAGCGGGAGCTCCTACAATGAGCAGTTCTTC. This translates into CASSSSGSSYNEQFF.

The table lists this clonotype with many counts. J is TRBJ2-4 and V is TRBV2; D remains ambiguous. The ends were cut back, 5 bases at V and 0 bases at J, with 20 bases in the middle. The V gene's germline CDR1 is SNHLY and CDR2 FYNNEI. The CDR3 extends over 18 amino acids. Here the CDR3 reads CASSLTRVSLIAKNIQYF. CDR3 nucleotides: TGTGCCAGCAGTTTGACAAGGGTCAGTTTAATAGCCAAAAACATTCAGTACTTC.

The chain recombines TRBV28 with TRBJ2-3; TRBD1 agrees at 8 bases. CDR1 and CDR2 from the germline V gene are MDHEN and SYDVKM. The CDR3 length is 15 residues. The trim removed 7 bases at V and 4 bases at J, leaving 10 bases unmatched. The CDR3 loop reads CASITSGQGPDTQYF. The CDR3 nucleotides are TGTGCCAGCATTACCTCCGGACAGGGTCCAGATACGCAGTATTTT.